The 20 T cell receptor beta chains in this list originate from one sample, sequenced in a study of T cell responses to AZD1222 COVID-19 vaccine. Method: immunoSEQ multiplex PCR; TCRdb's copy keeps in-frame clones and lacks some. The data hold under 150,000 clones, with just over 85% observed a single time. Material: peripheral blood, obtained on day 0 of MenACWY control vaccination. These receptor sequences come from an adult in good health.

This clone was observed once. V usage is TRBV19 and J usage is TRBJ2-5, with D possibly being TRBD1 or TRBD2 (5 bases each). The V end was cut by 4 bases, the J end by 5 bases, with 11 bases between. From germline, CDR1 is LNHDA and CDR2 SQIVND (reference sequence). The CDR3 has 13 amino acids. The CDR3 region is CASSNGGWETQYF. Written as DNA, the CDR3 is TGTGCCAGTAGTAATGGGGGTTGGGAGACCCAGTACTTC.

The rearrangement links TRBV3-1 (or the pseudogene TRBV3-2) to TRBJ2-3, with D maybe TRBD2 (5 bases). This CDR3 has 14 amino acids. Per the germline V gene, CDR1 is LGHDT and CDR2 is YNNKEL (reference sequence). The V end was cut by 0 bases, the J end by 5 bases, with 9 bases between. DNA for the CDR3: TGTGCCAGCAGCCAAGAGGGAGCAAAAGATACGCAGTATTTT. Encoded protein: CASSQEGAKDTQYF.

This clone has a handful of counts. V is TRBV18 and J is TRBJ2-7; possible D gene TRBD1, 6 bases. Trimming removed 6 bases from V and 2 bases from J, with 17 bases in between. This CDR3 comprises 15 residues. The germline V gene has CDR1 KGHSH and CDR2 LQKENI. CDR3 residues: CASSHWDKTPYEQYF. CDR3 in DNA: TGTGCCAGCTCCCACTGGGACAAAACCCCCTACGAGCAGTACTTC.

This clone came up once. The rearrangement joins TRBV2 to TRBJ1-5; tentative D call: TRBD1 (6 bases). Germline V gene sequence: CDR1 SNHLY, CDR2 FYNNEI. The CDR3 is made up of 15 amino acids. V lost 7 bases and J 0 bases, leaving 13 bases between the germline ends. The CDR3 protein is CASNEQGHSNQPQHF. The CDR3 DNA sequence: TGTGCCAGCAATGAGCAGGGACATAGCAATCAGCCCCAGCATTTT. The full variable domain, in which reference TRBV2 and TRBJ1-5 provide the parts outside the CDR3, is EPEVTQTPSHQVTQMGQEVILRCVPISNHLYFYWYRQILGQKVEFLVSFYNNEISEKSEIFDDQFSVERPDGSNFTLKIRSTKLEDSAMYFCASNEQGHSNQPQHFGDGTRLSIL.

The V call is TRBV6-5, the J call TRBJ2-1; 10 nucleotides align to TRBD1. The CDR3 length is 13 residues. Germline-derived CDR1 and CDR2 are MNHEY and SVGAGI. The ends lost 8 bases at V and 4 bases at J; junction bases unmatched: 2. The CDR3 is CASAGQGYNEQFF. The CDR3 DNA is TGTGCCAGCGCGGGACAGGGGTACAATGAGCAGTTCTTC.

This clone was seen a few times. The genes are TRBV7-9 and TRBJ2-7, with TRBD2 matching over 10 bases. The CDR3 consists of 17 residues. Trimming removed 1 base from V and 5 bases from J; junction bases left unmatched: 11. Germline V gene data show CDR1 as SEHNR and CDR2 as FQNEAQ (reference sequence). The CDR3 is CASSLGVVAGGSDEQYF. For the CDR3, the DNA is TGTGCCAGCAGCTTAGGGGTGGTAGCGGGAGGATCTGACGAGCAGTACTTC. Based on the CDR3 plus reference TRBV7-9 and TRBJ2-7, the full variable domain is DTGVSQNPRHKITKRGQNVTFRCDPISEHNRLYWYRQTLGQGPEFLTYFQNEAQLEKSRLLSDRFSAERPKGSFSTLEIQRTEQGDSAMYLCASSLGVVAGGSDEQYFGPGTRLTVT.

Sample share makes this clone medium-sized. This rearrangement joins TRBV6-5 to TRBJ2-5, with D hard to call. CDR1 MNHEY and CDR2 SVGAGI come from the germline V gene. This CDR3 spans 13 amino acids. Trimming cost V 4 bases and J 5 bases, with 11 bases left between them. CDR3 region: CASSFTIRETQYF. The CDR3 region has the DNA TGTGCCAGCAGTTTTACCATACGGGAGACCCAGTACTTC.

This clone was observed at least ten times. The chain employs TRBV5-1 and TRBJ2-2; the D is unclear. This CDR3 contains 13 residues. Germline V gene lookup returns CDR1 SGHRS and CDR2 YFSETQ. V was pared by 2 bases and J by 6 bases, with 8 bases between. DNA for the CDR3: TGCGCCAGCAGCTTAGCCCTCTCCGGGGAGCTGTTTTTT. It translates to CASSLALSGELFF.

CDR3 region: CASRKQGQAGGNEQFF. CDR3 nucleotide sequence: TGTGCCAGCCGAAAACAGGGACAGGCGGGTGGCAATGAGCAGTTCTTC. This chain joins TRBV19 and TRBJ2-1; 8 positions agree with TRBD1. The CDR3 runs 16 residues. Germline CDR1 and CDR2: LNHDA and SQIVND (reference sequence). The ends lost 9 bases at V and 6 bases at J; junction bases unmatched: 16.

The V and J genes are TRBV28 and TRBJ2-7, with D unclear. V was clipped by 3 bases and J by 2 bases, with 8 bases between them. This CDR3 contains 13 residues. CDR1 MDHEN and CDR2 SYDVKM come from the germline V gene. CDR3 protein: CASSLGGTYEQYF. The DNA for the CDR3 is TGTGCCAGCAGTTTGGGCGGTACCTACGAGCAGTACTTC.

The chain combines TRBV27 with TRBJ1-6; TRBD1 matches at 9 bases. J gave up 10 bases and V 8 bases, and 9 bases lay outside the gene matches. This CDR3 has 14 amino acids. Looked up from germline, CDR1 is MNHEY and CDR2 is SMNVEV (reference sequence). The CDR3 sequence is CASSRDRVKSPLHF. The CDR3 nucleotides read TGTGCCAGCTCGAGGGACAGGGTAAAATCACCCCTCCACTTT.

The rearrangement joins TRBV12-2 to TRBJ1-2. TRBV12-2 is noted as a pseudogene. CDR3 length equals 15 residues. This CDR3 is CASRLARFPNYGYTF. The CDR3 DNA sequence: TGTGCAAGTCGCTTAGCACGGTTTCCGAACTATGGCTACACCTTC.

The chain uses TRBV28 and TRBJ2-2; D not certain. Germline loops: CDR1 MDHEN, CDR2 SYDVKM. V was cut by 7 bases and J by 0 bases, with 6 bases left in between. This CDR3 spans 13 amino acids. The CDR3 DNA reads as TGTGCCAGCACCCTATCGAACACCGGGGAGCTGTTTTTT. Protein sequence: CASTLSNTGELFF.

This rearrangement joins TRBV28 to TRBJ2-7; weak D call: TRBD1 (5 bases). V was pared by 2 bases and J by 4 bases, with 12 bases between. The CDR3 has 14 amino acids. Germline CDR1 reads MDHEN; CDR2 reads SYDVKM. The CDR3 spells CASSLETAGYEQYF. The CDR3 DNA follows: TGTGCCAGCAGTTTAGAGACGGCAGGGTACGAGCAGTACTTC.

DNA for the CDR3: TGTGCCAGCAGCTCGAGTCCATATGAGCAGTACTTC. Protein sequence: CASSSSPYEQYF. The gene calls are TRBV5-4 and TRBJ2-7; D is uncertain. The CDR3 covers 12 residues. The ends were cut back, 3 bases at V and 7 bases at J, with 11 bases in the middle. The germline V gene has CDR1 SGHNT and CDR2 YYREEE (reference sequence).

The V gene is TRBV2, the J gene TRBJ1-2; D possibly corresponds to TRBD1 (5 bases). The length of the CDR3 is 14 residues. The germline gives CDR1 SNHLY, CDR2 FYNNEI. Trimming took off 5 bases at V and 0 bases at J, with 10 bases between the two ends. In nucleotides, the CDR3 is TGTGCCAGCAGTCAGGGTTCGACTAACTATGGCTACACCTTC. Translating it yields CASSQGSTNYGYTF. Full variable domain (outside the CDR3, taken from reference TRBV2 and TRBJ1-2): EPEVTQTPSHQVTQMGQEVILRCVPISNHLYFYWYRQILGQKVEFLVSFYNNEISEKSEIFDDQFSVERPDGSNFTLKIRSTKLEDSAMYFCASSQGSTNYGYTFGSGTRLTVV.

This clone was detected only once. The chain recombines TRBV6-5 with TRBJ1-5; 9 bases map to TRBD1. The J segment lost 4 bases and the V segment lost 6 bases, leaving 7 bases of the junction unmatched. The CDR3 has 15 amino acids. Germline CDR1 and CDR2: MNHEY and SVGAGI. CDR3 amino acids: CASRRDRVGNQPQHF. The CDR3 DNA is TGTGCCAGCAGGAGGGACAGGGTTGGTAATCAGCCCCAGCATTTT.

V is TRBV7-9 and J is TRBJ2-7; D is unclear. Germline V gene data show CDR1 as SEHNR and CDR2 as FQNEAQ (reference sequence). The CDR3 loop spans 14 amino acids. V was cut by 4 bases and J by 2 bases, with 12 bases left in between. The CDR3 DNA reads TGTGCCAGCAGCTGGTGGACGGACCCCTACGAGCAGTACTTC. This gives the protein CASSWWTDPYEQYF.

The chain combines TRBV30 with TRBJ2-1, with a possible D match to TRBD2 (6 bases). The ends were cut back, 2 bases at V and 7 bases at J, with 12 bases in the middle. This CDR3 has 13 residues. CDR1 is GTSNPN, CDR2 SVGIG, per germline (reference sequence). CDR3 sequence (DNA): TGTGCCTGGAGTAGAATAGCGGTTAATGAGCAGTTCTTC. The encoded protein is CAWSRIAVNEQFF.

V and J are TRBV5-1 and TRBJ1-1; D ambiguous. V lost 4 bases to trimming and J lost 0 bases, with 13 bases between them. Germline V gives CDR1 SGHRS, CDR2 YFSETQ. The length of the CDR3 is 15 residues. CDR3 DNA sequence: TGCGCCAGCAGCCAACGGACTGGTATGAACACTGAAGCTTTCTTT. Protein: CASSQRTGMNTEAFF.